The T cell receptor beta chain described here comes from a study of human T cells and chemical hapten exposure. In the original analysis: Samples held a median of 95,638 TCRs, range 23,224–690,600. TCRdb fed the RACE reads into MiXCR, producing one record per CDR3 protein. Here the V and J calls rest on TCRdb's processing, not on the authors' analysis. The sample includes more than 55,000 distinct CDR3 sequences, 11% of them seen just once. Study-level findings and limits: PT1 expanded TCR counts and patch test score correlated positively. With regard to DPC sensitization, TCRs above 1 in 1000 frequency did not change.

Trimming pared 2 bases from V and 0 bases from J, leaving 4 bases between. Germline-derived CDR1 and CDR2 are MNHEY and SMNVEV (reference sequence). The CDR3 runs 13 residues. Sample time point: pre-sensitization, week 0. The treatment denotes: therapeutic diphenylcyclopropenone sensitization with weekly scalp DPC. Worth noting for this clonotype: Antigen specificity is unknown.

The sample here was whole blood, taken in connection with sensitization to the hapten diphenylcyclopropenone (DPC). The TCR originated in a woman aged 40 to 50 with alopecia areata. Some clones in this sample may be carry-over from other donors' samples. The J gene is TRBJ1-1, the V gene TRBV27; D not resolved. The CDR3, as DNA: TGTGCCAGCAGTTTAACGGTGAACACTGAAGCTTTCTTT. Translation gives CASSLTVNTEAFF.